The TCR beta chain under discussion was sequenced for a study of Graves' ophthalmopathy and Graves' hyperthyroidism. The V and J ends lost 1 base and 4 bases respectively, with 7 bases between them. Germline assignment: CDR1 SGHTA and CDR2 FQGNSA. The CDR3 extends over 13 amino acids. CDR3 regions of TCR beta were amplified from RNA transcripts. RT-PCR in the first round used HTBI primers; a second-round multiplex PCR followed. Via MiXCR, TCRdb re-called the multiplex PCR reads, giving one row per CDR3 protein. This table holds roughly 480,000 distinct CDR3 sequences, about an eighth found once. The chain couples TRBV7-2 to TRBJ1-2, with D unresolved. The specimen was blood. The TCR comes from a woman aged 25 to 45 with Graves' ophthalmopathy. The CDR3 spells CASSLVNSYGYTF. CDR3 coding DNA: TGTGCCAGCAGCTTAGTCAACAGCTATGGCTACACCTTC.